A selection of T cell receptor beta chains follows, all from one sample in a study of cytomegalovirus exposure and HLA in healthy donors. Generated by immunoSEQ multiplex PCR, the TCRdb table keeps only in-frame clones and is missing some. This sample has more than 150,000 clones; 78% occur once, and the top ten carry approximately 5.4%. The material sequenced was PBMCs. The receptors were gathered from a woman aged 25 to 39 in good health and CMV-seropositive. Both conserved end residues are part of each CDR3. Not all rows give a size; the values are once, few, many and, for expanded clones, a class.

j_gene: TRBJ2-7
v_gene: TRBV6-5
abundance: .
CDR3aa: CASTRQGSLVAYF

j_gene: TRBJ1-1
v_gene: TRBV5-1
abundance: .
CDR3aa: CASYPSGSTEAFF

j_gene: TRBJ1-2
v_gene: TRBV19
abundance: .
CDR3aa: CASRPGLHYGYTF

j_gene: TRBJ2-7
v_gene: TRBV7-8
abundance: .
CDR3aa: CASSLSSASSYEQYF

j_gene: TRBJ2-5
v_gene: TRBV11-2
abundance: .
CDR3aa: CASSVTSGQETQYF

j_gene: TRBJ2-1
v_gene: TRBV10-3
abundance: once
CDR3aa: CAITSKTGGSTYNEQFF

j_gene: TRBJ2-1
v_gene: TRBV6-4
abundance: .
CDR3aa: CASSAGQAVNEQFF

j_gene: TRBJ1-6
v_gene: TRBV7-9
abundance: .
CDR3aa: CASSPWTGHNSPLHF

j_gene: TRBJ2-7
v_gene: TRBV14
abundance: once
CDR3aa: CASSQDGRGSVYEQYF

j_gene: TRBJ1-2
v_gene: TRBV5-1
abundance: .
CDR3aa: CASSSSGTGVNYGYTF

j_gene: TRBJ2-5
v_gene: TRBV6-5
abundance: .
CDR3aa: CASSYSAYWAEAQYF

j_gene: TRBJ2-1
v_gene: TRBV20-1
abundance: .
CDR3aa: CSAIADEQFF

j_gene: TRBJ1-1
v_gene: TRBV7-9
abundance: .
CDR3aa: CASGKKGQGASEAFF

j_gene: TRBJ1-1
v_gene: TRBV7-2
abundance: .
CDR3aa: CASSLARGMAFF

j_gene: TRBJ2-7
v_gene: TRBV7-2
abundance: .
CDR3aa: CASSFGETGNYEQYF

j_gene: TRBJ1-1
v_gene: TRBV28
abundance: .
CDR3aa: CASTLRQGYTEAFF

j_gene: TRBJ1-2
v_gene: TRBV19
abundance: .
CDR3aa: CASSRLTGTANYGYTF

j_gene: TRBJ2-5
v_gene: TRBV7-9
abundance: .
CDR3aa: CSSSLAGGPRETQYF

j_gene: TRBJ1-1
v_gene: TRBV25-1
abundance: .
CDR3aa: CASSESPRNTEAFF

j_gene: TRBJ2-1
v_gene: TRBV6-1
abundance: .
CDR3aa: CASRIIGTRYNEQFF

j_gene: TRBJ2-1
v_gene: TRBV29-1
abundance: .
CDR3aa: CSVRSGRAWFNEQFF

j_gene: TRBJ2-5
v_gene: TRBV7-2
abundance: .
CDR3aa: CASSLANPGTDNHF

j_gene: TRBJ2-3
v_gene: TRBV7-6
abundance: .
CDR3aa: CASSRAFNTDTQYF

j_gene: TRBJ1-1
v_gene: TRBV6-5
abundance: .
CDR3aa: CASSLGQGITEAFF

j_gene: TRBJ1-1
v_gene: TRBV2
abundance: .
CDR3aa: CASDRLNTEAFF

j_gene: TRBJ2-5
v_gene: TRBV4-2
abundance: .
CDR3aa: CASSQTPQSTQYF

j_gene: TRBJ1-1
v_gene: TRBV6-6
abundance: .
CDR3aa: CASSYAGNTEAFF

j_gene: TRBJ2-3
v_gene: TRBV7-6
abundance: .
CDR3aa: CASSRGADTQYF

j_gene: TRBJ2-1
v_gene: TRBV10-3
abundance: .
CDR3aa: CAISDPGLAGGLNEQFF

j_gene: TRBJ2-6
v_gene: TRBV28
abundance: .
CDR3aa: CASRSGGANVLTF